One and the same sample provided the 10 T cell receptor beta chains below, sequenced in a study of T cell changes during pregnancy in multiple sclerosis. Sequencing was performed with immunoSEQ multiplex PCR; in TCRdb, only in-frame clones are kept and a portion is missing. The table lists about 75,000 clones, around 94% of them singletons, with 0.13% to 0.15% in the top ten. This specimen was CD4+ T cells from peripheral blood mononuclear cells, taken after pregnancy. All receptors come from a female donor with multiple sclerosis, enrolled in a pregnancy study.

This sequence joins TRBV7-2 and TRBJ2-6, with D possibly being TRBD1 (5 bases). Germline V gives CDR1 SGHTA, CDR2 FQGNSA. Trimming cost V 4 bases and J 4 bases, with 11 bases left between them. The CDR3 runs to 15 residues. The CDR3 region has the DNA TGTGCCAGCAGCTCCAGGGCTTCCGGGGCCAACGTCCTGACTTTC. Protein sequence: CASSSRASGANVLTF.

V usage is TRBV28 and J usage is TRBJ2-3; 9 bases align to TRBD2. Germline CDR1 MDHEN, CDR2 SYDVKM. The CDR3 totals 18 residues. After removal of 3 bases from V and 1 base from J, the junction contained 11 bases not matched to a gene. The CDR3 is CASSFRVPGLAGTDTQYF. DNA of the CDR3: TGTGCCAGCAGTTTCCGGGTCCCGGGACTAGCCGGCACAGATACGCAGTATTTT.

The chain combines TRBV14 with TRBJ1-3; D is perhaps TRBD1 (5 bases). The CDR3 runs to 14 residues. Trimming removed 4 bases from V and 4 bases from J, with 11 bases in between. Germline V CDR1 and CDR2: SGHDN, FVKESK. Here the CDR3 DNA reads TGTGCCAGCAGCCCCGGGGGTTCAGGAAACACCATATATTTT. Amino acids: CASSPGGSGNTIYF.

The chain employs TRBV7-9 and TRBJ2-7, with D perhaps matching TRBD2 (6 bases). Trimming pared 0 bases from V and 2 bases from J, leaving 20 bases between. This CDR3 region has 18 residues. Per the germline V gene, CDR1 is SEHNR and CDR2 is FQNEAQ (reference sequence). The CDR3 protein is CASSLAPRGGLGTYEQYF. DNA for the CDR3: TGTGCCAGCAGCTTAGCTCCCCGGGGAGGCCTGGGAACCTACGAGCAGTACTTC.

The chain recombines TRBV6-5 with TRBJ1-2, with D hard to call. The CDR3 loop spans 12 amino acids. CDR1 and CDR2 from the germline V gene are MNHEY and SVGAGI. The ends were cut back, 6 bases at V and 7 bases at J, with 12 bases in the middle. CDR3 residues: CASSYLNGGYTF. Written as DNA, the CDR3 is TGTGCCAGCAGCTACCTCAACGGTGGCTACACCTTC.

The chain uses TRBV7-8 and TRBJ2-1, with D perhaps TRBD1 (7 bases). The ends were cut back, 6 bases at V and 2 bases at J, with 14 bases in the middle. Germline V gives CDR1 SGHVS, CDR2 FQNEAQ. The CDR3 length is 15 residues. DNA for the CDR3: TGTGCCAGCAGGGCAGGGGGAGGCCCCTACAATGAGCAGTTCTTC. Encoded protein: CASRAGGGPYNEQFF.

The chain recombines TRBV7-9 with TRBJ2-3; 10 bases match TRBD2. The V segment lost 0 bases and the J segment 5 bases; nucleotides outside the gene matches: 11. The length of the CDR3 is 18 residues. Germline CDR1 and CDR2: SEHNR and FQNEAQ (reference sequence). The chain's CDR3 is CASSLARRLAGGRDTQYF. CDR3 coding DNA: TGTGCCAGCAGCTTAGCCCGACGACTAGCGGGCGGCCGAGATACGCAGTATTTT.

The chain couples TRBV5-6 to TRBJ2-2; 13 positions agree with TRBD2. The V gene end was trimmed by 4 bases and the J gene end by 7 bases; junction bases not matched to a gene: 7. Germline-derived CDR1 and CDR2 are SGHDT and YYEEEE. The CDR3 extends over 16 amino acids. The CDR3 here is CASSRGLAGNGGELFF. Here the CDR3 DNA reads TGTGCCAGCAGCCGGGGACTAGCGGGAAACGGCGGGGAGCTGTTTTTT.

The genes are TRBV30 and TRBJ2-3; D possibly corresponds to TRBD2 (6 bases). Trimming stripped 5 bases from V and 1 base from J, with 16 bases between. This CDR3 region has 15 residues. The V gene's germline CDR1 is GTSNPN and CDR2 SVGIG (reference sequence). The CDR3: CAWETSGQRTDTQYF. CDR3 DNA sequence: TGTGCCTGGGAGACTAGTGGCCAACGCACAGATACGCAGTATTTT.

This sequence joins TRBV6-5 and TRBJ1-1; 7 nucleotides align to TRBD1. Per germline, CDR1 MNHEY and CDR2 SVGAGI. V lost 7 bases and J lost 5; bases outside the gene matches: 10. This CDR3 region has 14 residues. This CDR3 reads CASIKAGGRTEAFF. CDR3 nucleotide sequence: TGTGCCAGCATAAAAGCAGGGGGTCGAACTGAAGCTTTCTTT.